The T cell receptor (beta chain) under discussion was sequenced for a study of OX40 agonist ivuxolimab in advanced cancers. Study-level information: People who had prior anti-PD-1, anti-PD-L1 or anti-CTLA-4 therapy could take part, and 40% had some.

Autoimmune disease history or systemic immunosuppression led to patients being barred. Blood specimens came from baseline, cycle 4 day 1, and cycle 7 day 1. TCRdb's table, derived via immunoSEQ multiplex PCR, lists solely in-frame clones and lacks some. The table has tens of thousands of clones, around 73% seen once. The germline gives CDR1 SEHNR, CDR2 FQNEAQ (reference sequence). The germline V and J ends were trimmed by 3 bases and 8 bases, with 10 bases remaining between them. This CDR3 is built from 13 residues. In the case of this clone: The antigen is unknown.

The study, taken as a whole, reports: Near-lowest levels of clonal expansion characterized partial responders at 0.1-3.0 mg/kg.

This TCR derives from an adult with an advanced solid tumor such as melanoma, head and neck, liver or kidney cancer. This chain connects TRBV7-9 to TRBJ1-4, with D possibly TRBD1 on 5 matching bases. The material sequenced was CD4+ or CD8+ T cells sorted from blood, taken in a trial of the OX40 agonist ivuxolimab. This chain's CDR3 is CASSFGRDEKLFF. The CDR3 nucleotides are TGTGCCAGCAGCTTTGGCAGGGACGAAAAACTGTTTTTT.